This T cell receptor (beta chain) is drawn from a study of T-cell memory formation after mild COVID-19. Across the whole study: TCR clusters were mostly confined to one donor each.

Overall study results and limits: Whereas later expanders leaned CD4+, clones contracting day 15 to 85 showed a balanced CD4/CD8 makeup.

It was 5'RACE with constant-segment primers that produced the TCR alpha and TCR beta cDNA libraries, which carried sample barcodes and UMIs. TCRdb processed the 5' RACE reads anew with MiXCR; each CDR3 protein has one entry. The sample has about 470,000 distinct CDR3 sequences; 18% are singletons. V was pared by 3 bases and J by 5 bases, with 2 bases between. Germline V gene lookup returns CDR1 SEHNR and CDR2 FQNEAQ (reference sequence). The CDR3 covers 11 residues. The sample holds many counts of this clonotype. What it binds is unknown. The chain employs TRBV7-9 and TRBJ2-1, with D uncertain. The TCR was taken from an adult woman who had mild COVID-19 (a few samples of this study predate the infection). Cell type and time point are not known. Sequences were obtained from PBMCs or a T cell subset sorted from them (not recorded which). The DNA of the CDR3 is TGTGCCAGCAGCTTCAACAATGAGCAGTTCTTC. Its translation: CASSFNNEQFF.